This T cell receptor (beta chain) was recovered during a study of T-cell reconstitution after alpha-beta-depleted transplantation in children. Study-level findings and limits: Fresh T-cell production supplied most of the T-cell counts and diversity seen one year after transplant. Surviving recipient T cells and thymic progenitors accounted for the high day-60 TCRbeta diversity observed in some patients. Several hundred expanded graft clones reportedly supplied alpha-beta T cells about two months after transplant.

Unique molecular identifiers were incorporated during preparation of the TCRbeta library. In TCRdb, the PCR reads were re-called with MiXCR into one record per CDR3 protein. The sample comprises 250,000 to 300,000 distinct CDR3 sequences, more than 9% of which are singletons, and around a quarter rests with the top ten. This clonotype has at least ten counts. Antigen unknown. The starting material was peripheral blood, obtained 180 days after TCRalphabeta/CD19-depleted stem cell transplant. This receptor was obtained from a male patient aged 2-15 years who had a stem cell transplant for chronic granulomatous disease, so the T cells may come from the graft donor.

The CDR3 region has the DNA TGCAGCGTGCAGGGAAACGAGCAGTACTTC. Encoded protein: CSVQGNEQYF. The gene calls are TRBV29-1 and TRBJ2-7; TRBD1 might be the D (5 bases). Deletions cut 6 bases from V and 5 bases from J, with 8 bases between. Per germline, CDR1 SQVTM and CDR2 ANQGSEA. CDR3 length equals 10 residues.